Below are 21 T cell receptor beta chains sequenced from a single sample in a study of cytomegalovirus exposure and HLA in healthy donors. PCR employed 60 Vbeta and 13 Jbeta primers. This table comes from immunoSEQ multiplex PCR, and its TCRdb copy is limited to in-frame clones, with some not included. This sample carries over 200,000 clones, roughly 82% of them seen once, and the ten largest clones take roughly 6%. Sequenced: PBMCs. Every receptor here comes from a man aged 40-49 years in good health and CMV-seropositive.

The chain couples TRBV7-6 to TRBJ2-5, with 13 bases that match TRBD2. The V gene's germline CDR1 is SGHVS and CDR2 FNYEAQ. Losses at the gene ends were 5 bases for V and 1 base for J; bases not matched to a gene: 4. This CDR3 comprises 16 residues. This CDR3 reads CASSVLAGGLQETQYF. CDR3 coding DNA: TGTGCCAGCAGCGTACTAGCGGGAGGGCTCCAAGAGACCCAGTACTTC.

The chain links TRBV5-1 to TRBJ2-3; 10 bases agree with TRBD2. The germline V gene encodes CDR1 SGHRS and CDR2 YFSETQ. The trim removed 1 base at V and 2 bases at J, leaving 7 bases unmatched. This CDR3 is 17 amino acids long. CDR3 loop: CASSLMASGSSTDTQYF. The CDR3 DNA reads TGCGCCAGCAGCTTGATGGCTAGCGGGAGTTCCACAGATACGCAGTATTTT.

V gene TRBV9 combines with J gene TRBJ1-3, with no clear D. The germline V gene has CDR1 SGDLS and CDR2 YYNGEE. Trimming took 0 bases from V and 4 from J, leaving 5 bases between them. The CDR3 extends over 13 amino acids. CDR3 protein: CASSVGLGNTIYF. The CDR3 coding sequence is TGTGCCAGCAGCGTAGGGCTGGGAAACACCATATATTTT. Full variable domain (remainder filled in from reference TRBV9 and TRBJ1-3): DSGVTQTPKHLITATGQRVTLRCSPRSGDLSVYWYQQSLDQGLQFLIQYYNGEERAKGNILERFSAQQFPDLHSELNLSSLELGDSALYFCASSVGLGNTIYFGEGSWLTVV.

This clone was detected only once. This CDR3 reads CSVSGTEAGELFF. DNA for the CDR3: TGCAGCGTTTCGGGGACAGAAGCCGGGGAGCTGTTTTTT. The J gene is TRBJ2-2, the V gene TRBV29-1; 7 nucleotides align to TRBD1. The junction had 6 bases not matched to a gene; V was cut back by 5 bases and J by 6 bases. The CDR3 consists of 13 residues. Germline V lookup: CDR1 SQVTM, CDR2 ANQGSEA.

The rearrangement uses TRBV5-1 and TRBJ2-5; the match to TRBD2 covers 9 bases. The CDR3 has 15 residues. V gave up 7 bases and J gave up 9 bases; unmatched junction bases: 16. Germline V gene lookup returns CDR1 SGHRS and CDR2 YFSETQ. The CDR3 region has the DNA TGCGCCAGCGCCCTTTGGACTAGCGAGTCCGGGCCCCAGTACTTC. This sequence encodes CASALWTSESGPQYF.

The chain is built from TRBV7-3 and TRBJ2-1; 7 bases agree with TRBD2. With V trimmed by 5 bases and J by 0 bases, 4 bases remained unmatched. The CDR3 length is 15 residues. The germline gives CDR1 SGHTA, CDR2 FQGTGA. In DNA, the CDR3 is TGTGCCAGCAGCCTCCTAGCGGCCTCCTACAATGAGCAGTTCTTC. Its translation is CASSLLAASYNEQFF.

This chain uses TRBV18 with TRBJ1-1; TRBD1 aligns across 9 bases. CDR1 is KGHSH and CDR2 is LQKENI in the germline V gene. V lost 3 bases and J lost 3; bases outside the gene matches: 14. The CDR3 is made up of 18 amino acids. DNA for the CDR3: TGTGCCAGCTCACCGATGGGACAGGGTGTCCGGTCGGACACTGAAGCTTTCTTT. Translating it yields CASSPMGQGVRSDTEAFF.

The chain couples TRBV2 to TRBJ2-1; D gene uncertain. Trimming took 3 bases from V and 8 from J, leaving 20 bases between them. Germline V gene data show CDR1 as SNHLY and CDR2 as FYNNEI. There are 16 residues in the CDR3. The CDR3 protein is CASSDTARSSFHEQFF. CDR3 in DNA: TGTGCCAGCAGTGATACCGCCAGGTCAAGCTTTCATGAGCAGTTCTTC.

The V call is TRBV7-6, the J call TRBJ1-1; 10 bases map to TRBD1. The CDR3 spans 14 residues. The J segment lost 4 bases and the V segment lost 5 bases, leaving 4 bases of the junction unmatched. From germline, CDR1 is SGHVS and CDR2 FNYEAQ. The CDR3 coding sequence is TGTGCCAGCAGCCAGGGACAGGGGACCACTGAAGCTTTCTTT. As protein: CASSQGQGTTEAFF.

The chain links TRBV7-3 to TRBJ2-1, with a weak D call TRBD1 (5 bases). V was pared by 0 bases and J by 6 bases, with 6 bases between. Germline CDR1 SGHTA, CDR2 FQGTGA. This CDR3 region has 13 residues. CDR3 loop: CASSLTTVNEQFF. As DNA, the CDR3 is TGTGCCAGCAGCTTAACGACAGTCAATGAGCAGTTCTTC.

V gene TRBV9 combines with J gene TRBJ2-2; 7 bases agree with TRBD2. Unmatched junction bases numbered 8, after V lost 4 bases and J lost 5 bases. Per the germline V gene, CDR1 is SGDLS and CDR2 is YYNGEE. The CDR3 runs to 15 residues. CDR3 in amino acids: CASSSGLVGTGELFF. As DNA, the CDR3 is TGTGCCAGCAGCTCTGGACTAGTGGGGACCGGGGAGCTGTTTTTT.

V gene TRBV5-1 combines with J gene TRBJ1-1; 8 nucleotides align to TRBD1. Germline assignment: CDR1 SGHRS and CDR2 YFSETQ. With V trimmed by 1 base and J by 1 base, 6 bases remained unmatched. This CDR3 is built from 16 residues. The CDR3 sequence is CASSLYGQGANTEAFF. CDR3 DNA sequence: TGCGCCAGCAGCTTGTACGGACAGGGCGCGAACACTGAAGCTTTCTTT.

This chain connects TRBV30 to TRBJ2-2, with 7 bases that match TRBD2. Losses at the gene ends were 3 bases for V and 1 base for J; bases not matched to a gene: 5. CDR1 and CDR2 from the germline V gene are GTSNPN and SVGIG (reference sequence). The CDR3 is made up of 15 amino acids. DNA of the CDR3: TGTGCCTGGAGAAAAGGACTAGGGAACACCGGGGAGCTGTTTTTT. It specifies CAWRKGLGNTGELFF.

The rearrangement links TRBV5-1 to TRBJ2-2; D gene ambiguous. Germline CDR1 reads SGHRS; CDR2 reads YFSETQ. The CDR3 runs to 15 residues. V lost 3 bases and J 0 bases, leaving 9 bases between the germline ends. This CDR3 reads CASSSDIPNTGELFF. The CDR3 DNA is TGCGCCAGCAGCTCCGACATACCGAACACCGGGGAGCTGTTTTTT.

This chain links TRBV29-1 with TRBJ1-5; a weak D match, TRBD1 (5 bases). Per germline, CDR1 SQVTM and CDR2 ANQGSEA. This CDR3 comprises 13 residues. V lost 7 bases, J lost 2 bases, and 12 bases lay in between. CDR3 bases: TGCAGCGCCGGGAGGGACGGCAATCAGCCCCAGCATTTT. Its protein is CSAGRDGNQPQHF.

The chain carries TRBV20-1 and TRBJ1-1; D gene ambiguous. Per the germline V gene, CDR1 is DFQATT and CDR2 is SNEGSKA (reference sequence). Trimming took off 6 bases at V and 6 bases at J, with 11 bases between the two ends. The CDR3 has 11 residues. The CDR3 region has the DNA TGCAGTGCCCGGCGGGGAGCTGAAGCTTTCTTT. Translating it yields CSARRGAEAFF.

The chain couples TRBV9 to TRBJ1-1; 11 bases match TRBD1. Germline values: CDR1 SGDLS, CDR2 YYNGEE. This CDR3 spans 15 amino acids. V shed 4 bases and J 4 bases; nucleotides not matched to a gene: 6. CDR3 sequence reads: CASSLSGQGGTEAFF. CDR3 nucleotide sequence: TGTGCCAGCAGCTTATCGGGACAGGGGGGCACTGAAGCTTTCTTT.

This rearrangement joins TRBV27 to TRBJ1-2, with TRBD1 as a possible D gene (5 bases). Germline V CDR1 and CDR2: MNHEY, SMNVEV (reference sequence). The CDR3 runs 15 residues. V was cut by 4 bases and J by 0 bases, with 12 bases left in between. The CDR3 spells CASSSYRRPNYGYTF. In DNA, the CDR3 is TGTGCCAGCAGTTCTTACAGGCGGCCTAACTATGGCTACACCTTC.

J is TRBJ2-1 and V is TRBV7-2, with 9 bases lining up with TRBD1. The CDR3 is made up of 14 amino acids. Unmatched junction bases numbered 8, after V lost 5 bases and J lost 9 bases. Germline loops: CDR1 SGHTA, CDR2 FQGNSA. CDR3 region: CASSPGQGEGEQFF. CDR3 nucleotides: TGTGCCAGCAGCCCGGGACAGGGTGAAGGTGAGCAGTTCTTC.

The chain joins TRBV2 to TRBJ1-5; tentatively, D is TRBD1 (5 bases). With 3 bases removed from V and 2 bases from J, the gap between germline ends came to 14 bases. The length of the CDR3 is 16 residues. CDR1 and CDR2 from the germline V gene are SNHLY and FYNNEI. The CDR3 protein is CASSELGGVGNQPQHF. The CDR3 DNA is TGTGCCAGCAGTGAGCTTGGGGGGGTGGGCAATCAGCCCCAGCATTTT.

In its sample, this clone was seen once. This chain connects TRBV6-5 to TRBJ2-5; the match to TRBD1 covers 8 bases. The CDR3 loop spans 13 amino acids. V was clipped by 11 bases and J by 0 bases; unmatched bases: 5. CDR1 and CDR2 from the germline V gene are MNHEY and SVGAGI. The CDR3 bases are TGTGCCGTGCAGGGGGCCTACCAAGAGACCCAGTACTTC. Protein: CAVQGAYQETQYF.